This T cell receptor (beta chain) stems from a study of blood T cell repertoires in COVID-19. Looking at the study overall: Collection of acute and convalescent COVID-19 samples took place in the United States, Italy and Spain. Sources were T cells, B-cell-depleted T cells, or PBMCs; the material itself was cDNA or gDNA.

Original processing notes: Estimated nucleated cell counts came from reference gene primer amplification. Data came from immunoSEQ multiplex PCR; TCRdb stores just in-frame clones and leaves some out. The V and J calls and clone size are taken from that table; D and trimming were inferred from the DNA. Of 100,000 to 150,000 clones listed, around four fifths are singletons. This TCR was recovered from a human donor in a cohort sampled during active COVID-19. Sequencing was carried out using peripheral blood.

CDR3: CASSQEYREMWGYTF. The CDR3 DNA sequence: TGTGCCAGCAGCCAAGAGTACAGGGAGATGTGGGGCTACACCTTC. The V gene is TRBV4-2, the J gene TRBJ1-2; D might be TRBD1 (6 bases). The CDR3 has 15 residues. With 0 bases removed from V and 8 bases from J, the gap between germline ends came to 16 bases. Germline-derived CDR1 and CDR2 are LGHNA and YNFKEQ.